Presented here are 21 T cell receptor beta chains from one specimen sequenced in a study of human T cells and chemical hapten exposure. TCRdb re-called the RACE reads through MiXCR, storing one row per CDR3 protein. The sample has roughly 200,000 distinct CDR3 sequences; approximately 24% are singletons. Time point in this sample: patch test 3, about 24 weeks after DPC sensitization. Treatment noted: therapeutic diphenylcyclopropenone sensitization with weekly scalp DPC. Sequencing was performed on whole blood, taken in connection with sensitization to the hapten diphenylcyclopropenone (DPC). The source is a woman aged 35 to 49 with alopecia areata. Some clones in this sample may be carry-over from other donors' samples.

This clonotype was detected a few times. V and J are TRBV15 and TRBJ2-3; D remains unclear. Germline V gene data show CDR1 as LNHNV and CDR2 as YYDKDF (reference sequence). The germline V and J ends were trimmed by 1 base and 4 bases, with 15 bases remaining between them. This CDR3 comprises 16 residues. In DNA form, the CDR3 reads TGTGCCACCAGCAGAGGGACCGGAGCGATCGCAGATACGCAGTATTTT. Protein: CATSRGTGAIADTQYF.

The rearrangement links TRBV4-1 to TRBJ2-1; D is unresolved. Trimming stripped 2 bases from V and 1 base from J, with 12 bases between. Germline V lookup: CDR1 MGHRA, CDR2 YSYEKL. The CDR3 covers 16 residues. The CDR3 protein is CASSQPGKTSYNEQFF. For the CDR3, the DNA is TGCGCCAGCAGCCAACCGGGCAAAACATCCTACAATGAGCAGTTCTTC.

The chain recombines TRBV29-1 with TRBJ2-5; 12 positions agree with TRBD2. CDR3 length: 15 amino acids. The germline CDR1 and CDR2 sequences are SQVTM and ANQGSEA. The V and J ends lost 5 bases and 4 bases, in that order; junction bases with no gene match: 8. CDR3 residues: CSVLRLAGVGETQYF. CDR3 nucleotides: TGCAGCGTTTTGCGACTAGCGGGAGTAGGAGAGACCCAGTACTTC.

This clonotype has a count of ten or more. The CDR3 spells CAISGTGNTEAFF. The CDR3 nucleotides are TGTGCCATCAGTGGGACAGGGAACACTGAAGCTTTCTTT. The rearrangement links TRBV10-3 to TRBJ1-1; 7 bases are a match to TRBD1. With V trimmed by 4 bases and J by 1 base, 0 bases remained unmatched. CDR1 is ENHRY, CDR2 SYGVKD, per germline. The length of the CDR3 is 13 residues.

This clonotype was seen more than once but under ten times. The chain has TRBV20-1 and TRBJ1-1, with D tentatively TRBD1 (6 bases). V gave up 5 bases and J gave up 0 bases, with 10 bases separating them. The length of the CDR3 is 13 residues. Germline V gene data show CDR1 as DFQATT and CDR2 as SNEGSKA (reference sequence). The CDR3 region is CSAPDSLNTEAFF. In nucleotides, the CDR3 is TGCAGTGCTCCGGACAGTCTGAACACTGAAGCTTTCTTT.

The chain combines TRBV7-8 with TRBJ2-1; a weak D match, TRBD1 (5 bases). The V and J ends lost 5 bases and 6 bases respectively, with 17 bases between them. CDR3 length equals 15 residues. The germline gives CDR1 SGHVS, CDR2 FQNEAQ. CDR3 protein: CASSAVLGARNEQFF. CDR3 coding DNA: TGTGCCAGCAGCGCAGTACTTGGGGCGCGCAATGAGCAGTTCTTC.

In this sample, this clonotype turned up a few times. The CDR3 DNA reads as TGTGCCAGCAGCGGTTATGGACAGGACGCCTACGAGCAGTACTTC. Translated: CASSGYGQDAYEQYF. V usage is TRBV13 and J usage is TRBJ2-7; TRBD1 agrees at 7 bases. The CDR3 is 15 amino acids. V lost 5 bases to trimming and J lost 2 bases; unmatched junction nucleotides: 9. Germline CDR1 PRHDT, CDR2 FYEKMQ (reference sequence).

This clonotype came up a few times. The rearrangement uses TRBV10-3 and TRBJ2-7, with D perhaps assigned TRBD1 or TRBD2 (5 bases each). The V gene's germline CDR1 is ENHRY and CDR2 SYGVKD. V gave up 7 bases and J gave up 1 base, with 17 bases separating them. This CDR3 is built from 15 residues. This CDR3 is CAINSRDRSSYEQYF. The CDR3 bases are TGTGCCATCAACAGCCGGGACCGCTCATCCTACGAGCAGTACTTC.

The chain couples TRBV2 to TRBJ2-1; no definite D call. The V gene lost 8 bases and the J gene lost 6 bases, with 14 bases spanning the gap. This CDR3 has 13 residues. Germline loops: CDR1 SNHLY, CDR2 FYNNEI. For the CDR3, the DNA is TGTGCCAGCGATCGTGTCACTACCAATGAGCAGTTCTTC. Translating gives CASDRVTTNEQFF.

In this sample, this clonotype turned up a few times. The rearrangement links TRBV27 to TRBJ1-6, with D perhaps matching TRBD1 (5 bases). The germline V gene has CDR1 MNHEY and CDR2 SMNVEV (reference sequence). V lost 3 bases, J lost 6 bases, and 15 bases lay in between. The CDR3 consists of 16 residues. The CDR3 sequence is CASSFSGTASNSPLHF. The CDR3 region has the DNA TGTGCCAGCAGTTTCTCCGGGACGGCGAGTAATTCACCCCTCCACTTT.

This clonotype was counted between two and nine times. The rearrangement joins TRBV25-1 to TRBJ2-5; D not resolved. Looked up from germline, CDR1 is MGHDK and CDR2 is SYGVNS. Trimming cost V 2 bases and J 3 bases, with 7 bases left between them. The CDR3 covers 13 residues. The CDR3 reads CASSEGAEETQYF. In DNA, the CDR3 is TGTGCCAGCAGTGAAGGAGCCGAAGAGACCCAGTACTTC.

This chain links TRBV20-1 with TRBJ2-1; possibly TRBD1 or TRBD2 for D (5 bases each). Per germline, CDR1 DFQATT and CDR2 SNEGSKA (reference sequence). The germline V and J ends were trimmed by 5 bases and 9 bases, with 20 bases remaining between them. The CDR3 extends over 14 amino acids. As DNA, the CDR3 is TGCAGTGCTTCCGGGACCCACTCTACAAGTGAGCAGTTCTTC. Translated: CSASGTHSTSEQFF.

The V and J genes are TRBV28 and TRBJ2-6; 8 nucleotides align to TRBD1. The germline V gene has CDR1 MDHEN and CDR2 SYDVKM. The ends lost 7 bases at V and 1 base at J; junction bases unmatched: 9. The length of the CDR3 is 17 residues. CDR3 DNA sequence: TGTGCCAGCACGCTTAGGACAGGGTCGTCTGGGGCCAACGTCCTGACTTTC. It codes for CASTLRTGSSGANVLTF.

There are a few counts of this clonotype. This chain links TRBV6-5 with TRBJ2-1; D not resolved. In germline, CDR1 is MNHEY, CDR2 SVGAGI. The CDR3 is made up of 13 amino acids. With 2 bases removed from V and 7 bases from J, the gap between germline ends came to 9 bases. The CDR3 is CASSYRMVNEQFF. CDR3 in DNA: TGTGCCAGCAGTTACAGGATGGTGAATGAGCAGTTCTTC.

The sample holds a few counts of this clonotype. The rearrangement joins TRBV6-2 or TRBV6-3 to TRBJ1-2; D is possibly TRBD1 (6 bases). The germline V gene encodes CDR1 MNHEY and CDR2 SVGEGT. Between the trimmed V and J ends, which lost 6 bases and 4 bases, there was a span of 15 bases. The CDR3 runs 14 residues. The CDR3 DNA sequence: TGTGCCAGCAGGGACAGTTCGGCGCTCTATGGCTACACCTTC. Its protein is CASRDSSALYGYTF.

The J gene is TRBJ2-5, the V gene TRBV5-5, with 8 bases lining up with TRBD1. Per germline, CDR1 SGHKS and CDR2 YYEKEE (reference sequence). This CDR3 has 15 amino acids. The J segment lost 4 bases and the V segment lost 0 bases, leaving 5 bases of the junction unmatched. The CDR3 nucleotides are TGTGCCAGCAGCTTGGTTCCGGACAGGGTAGAGACCCAGTACTTC. Amino acid sequence: CASSLVPDRVETQYF.

This chain joins TRBV15 and TRBJ2-7; either TRBD1 or TRBD2 may fit D (6 bases each). The CDR3 extends over 15 amino acids. V lost 5 bases and J lost 3, with 17 bases in between. Germline V CDR1 and CDR2: LNHNV, YYDKDF (reference sequence). The CDR3, as DNA: TGTGCCACCAGCGGCAGGTTGGGGGGCTTCTACGAGCAGTACTTC. This translates into CATSGRLGGFYEQYF. The entire variable domain, with the rest obtained from reference TRBV15 and TRBJ2-7, is as follows: DAMVIQNPRYQVTQFGKPVTLSCSQTLNHNVMYWYQQKSSQAPKLLFHYYDKDFNNEADTPDNFQSRRPNTSFCFLDIRSPGLGDTAMYLCATSGRLGGFYEQYFGPGTRLTVT.

There are a few counts of this clonotype. The genes are TRBV6-5 and TRBJ2-1; 8 positions agree with TRBD2. Per the germline V gene, CDR1 is MNHEY and CDR2 is SVGAGI. The CDR3 has 15 amino acids. The trim removed 6 bases at V and 5 bases at J, leaving 9 bases unmatched. CDR3: CASRPLAGYNNEQFF. CDR3 DNA: TGTGCCAGCAGACCTCTAGCGGGTTACAACAATGAGCAGTTCTTC.

This clonotype came up a few times. V gene TRBV20-1 combines with J gene TRBJ2-5; possibly TRBD1 or TRBD2 for D (6 bases each). V lost 0 bases and J lost 2, with 13 bases in between. Germline CDR1 DFQATT, CDR2 SNEGSKA (reference sequence). The CDR3 spans 15 residues. The CDR3, as DNA: TGCAGTGCTAGAGATCCGGGGGCGGTACAAGAGACCCAGTACTTC. This translates into CSARDPGAVQETQYF.

This clonotype was picked up many times. V gene TRBV20-1 combines with J gene TRBJ1-5; D remains unclear. The CDR3 extends over 14 amino acids. V lost 5 bases to trimming and J lost 0 bases, with 11 bases between them. The germline V gene has CDR1 DFQATT and CDR2 SNEGSKA (reference sequence). The CDR3 DNA follows: TGCAGTGCTGGAAAGGCGGGTAGCAATCAGCCCCAGCATTTT. It is translated as CSAGKAGSNQPQHF.

The V and J genes are TRBV28 and TRBJ2-7; TRBD2 matches at 8 bases. Germline trimming cut 1 base from V and 0 bases from J; bases unmatched to any gene: 8. Germline CDR1 is MDHEN and CDR2 is SYDVKM. This CDR3 is built from 17 residues. The CDR3 coding sequence is TGTGCCAGCAGTTTATCCACAGCGGGAGCCAGCTCCTACGAGCAGTACTTC. This encodes CASSLSTAGASSYEQYF.